Below, one TCR beta chain is given with its context. This sample stems from a study of OX40 agonist ivuxolimab in advanced cancers. About the study: Patients received ivuxolimab, an agonistic anti-OX40 (CD134) antibody. Eligibility admitted prior anti-PD-1, anti-PD-L1 or anti-CTLA-4 therapy; approximately 40% had some. The study enrolled dose-escalation patients with hepatocellular carcinoma, melanoma, renal cell or head and neck cancer.

Sequencing used immunoSEQ multiplex PCR; TCRdb keeps in-frame clones, though not all of them. The data contain about 62,000 clones, more than 85% of them singletons. V lost 6 bases, J lost 2 bases, and 7 bases stayed unmatched. Germline V CDR1 and CDR2: SGDLS, YYNGEE. The CDR3 length is 17 residues. Here the sequenced sample was CD4+ or CD8+ T cells sorted from blood, taken in a trial of the OX40 agonist ivuxolimab. The sequence was obtained from an adult with an advanced solid tumor such as melanoma, head and neck, liver or kidney cancer. This chain uses TRBV9 with TRBJ2-3, with 15 bases that match TRBD2. Here the CDR3 DNA reads TGTGCCAGCAATCTGGGACTAGCGGGGGGACCCACAGATACGCAGTATTTT. This codes for CASNLGLAGGPTDTQYF.